This T cell receptor beta chain was profiled in a study of long-term antiretroviral therapy in people with HIV. The CDR3 length is 14 residues. Per germline, CDR1 SGHTS and CDR2 YDEGEE. Unmatched junction bases numbered 5, after V lost 1 base and J lost 5 bases. Version v3.0 of the immunoSEQ assay was performed at survey level. The table came from immunoSEQ multiplex PCR; TCRdb's copy has only in-frame clones and leaves some out. The table has about 29,000 clones, approximately 90% seen once; the top ten hold less than 8.5%. The input for sequencing was unsorted PBMCs, taken around 5 years before starting antiretroviral therapy. The chain recombines TRBV5-8 with TRBJ1-1, with 7 bases lining up with TRBD1. The TCR originated in a man aged 50 to 60 with HIV. The CDR3, as DNA: TGTGCCAGCAGCTTGTCAGGGGGAGAGACTGAAGCTTTCTTT. This sequence encodes CASSLSGGETEAFF.